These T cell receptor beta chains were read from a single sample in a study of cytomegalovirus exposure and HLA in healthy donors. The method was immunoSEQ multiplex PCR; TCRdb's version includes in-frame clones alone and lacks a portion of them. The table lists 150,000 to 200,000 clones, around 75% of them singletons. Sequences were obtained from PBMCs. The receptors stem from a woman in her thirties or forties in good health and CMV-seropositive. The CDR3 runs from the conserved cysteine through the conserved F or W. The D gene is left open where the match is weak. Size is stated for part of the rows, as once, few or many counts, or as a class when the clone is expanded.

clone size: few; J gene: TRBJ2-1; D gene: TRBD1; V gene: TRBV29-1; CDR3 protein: CSGILTGGGEQFF; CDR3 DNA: TGCAGCGGTATACTTACAGGGGGCGGTGAGCAGTTCTTC
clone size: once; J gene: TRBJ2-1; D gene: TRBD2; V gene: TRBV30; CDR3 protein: CAWNGGRNYNEQFF; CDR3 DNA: TGTGCCTGGAACGGCGGGAGGAACTACAATGAGCAGTTCTTC
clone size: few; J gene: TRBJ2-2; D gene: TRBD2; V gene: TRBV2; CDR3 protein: CASRRQTSGRTSGELFF; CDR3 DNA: TGTGCCAGCAGGCGGCAGACTAGCGGGCGAACCTCCGGGGAGCTGTTTTTT
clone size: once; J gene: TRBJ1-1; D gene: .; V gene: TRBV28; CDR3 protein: CASSTIPHMNTEAFF; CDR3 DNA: TGTGCCAGCAGCACGATTCCGCACATGAACACTGAAGCTTTCTTT
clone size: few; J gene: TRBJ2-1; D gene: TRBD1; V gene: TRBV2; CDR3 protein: CASSAEDRVGDEQFF; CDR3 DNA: TGTGCCAGCAGTGCCGAGGACAGGGTAGGGGATGAGCAGTTCTTC
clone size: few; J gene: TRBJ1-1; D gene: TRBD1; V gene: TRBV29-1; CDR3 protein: CSVSRQGTEAFF; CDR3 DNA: TGCAGCGTTTCCAGACAGGGGACTGAAGCTTTCTTT
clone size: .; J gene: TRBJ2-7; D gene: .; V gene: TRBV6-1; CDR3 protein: CASSERTSDYYEQYF; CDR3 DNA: TGTGCCAGCAGTGAACGGACGTCGGACTACTACGAGCAGTACTTC
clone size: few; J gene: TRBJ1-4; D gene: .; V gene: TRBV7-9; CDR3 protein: CASSLNRVTTNEKLFF; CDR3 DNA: TGTGCCAGCAGCTTAAACAGGGTCACAACTAATGAAAAACTGTTTTTT
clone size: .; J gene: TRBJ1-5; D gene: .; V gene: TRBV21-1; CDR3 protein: CASSSRNQPQHF; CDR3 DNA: TGTGCCAGCAGTTCCAGGAATCAGCCCCAGCATTTT
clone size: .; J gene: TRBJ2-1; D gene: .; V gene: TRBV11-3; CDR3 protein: CASSPPEGVQFF; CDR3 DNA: TGTGCCAGCAGCCCACCCGAAGGGGTTCAGTTCTTC
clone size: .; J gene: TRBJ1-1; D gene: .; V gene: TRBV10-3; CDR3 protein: CAISESGGGRTEAFF; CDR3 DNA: TGTGCCATCAGTGAGTCCGGCGGGGGGCGGACTGAAGCTTTCTTT
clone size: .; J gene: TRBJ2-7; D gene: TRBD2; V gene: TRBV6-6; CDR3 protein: CASSYYTSGSAYEQYF; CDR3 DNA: TGTGCCAGCAGTTATTATACTAGCGGGAGCGCTTACGAGCAGTACTTC
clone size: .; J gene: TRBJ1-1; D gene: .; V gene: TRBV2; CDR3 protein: CASSQGRDTEAFF; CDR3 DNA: TGTGCCAGCAGTCAGGGGAGGGACACTGAAGCTTTCTTT
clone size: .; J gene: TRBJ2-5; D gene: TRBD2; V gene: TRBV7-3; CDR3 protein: CASSLSGLAPWETQYF; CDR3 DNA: TGTGCCAGCAGCTTATCGGGACTAGCACCTTGGGAGACCCAGTACTTC
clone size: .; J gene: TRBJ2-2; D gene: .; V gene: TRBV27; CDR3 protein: CASSLRLNTGELFF; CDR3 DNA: TGTGCCAGCAGTTTGAGGTTGAACACCGGGGAGCTGTTTTTT
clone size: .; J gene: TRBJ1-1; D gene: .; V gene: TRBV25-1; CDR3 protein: CASSENRNTEAFF; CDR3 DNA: TGTGCCAGCAGTGAAAACAGGAACACTGAAGCTTTCTTT
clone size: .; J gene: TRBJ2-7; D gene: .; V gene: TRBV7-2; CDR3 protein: CASSFDRSSYEQYF; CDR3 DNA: TGTGCCAGCAGCTTTGATAGAAGCTCCTACGAGCAGTACTTC
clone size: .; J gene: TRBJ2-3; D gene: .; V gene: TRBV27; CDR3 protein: CASSQTWRHRTDTQYF; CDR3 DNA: TGTGCCAGCAGTCAGACGTGGCGGCATCGCACAGATACGCAGTATTTT
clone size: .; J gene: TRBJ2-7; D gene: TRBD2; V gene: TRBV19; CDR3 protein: CASSVETSGRGDEQYF; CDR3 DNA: TGTGCCAGTAGTGTAGAGACTAGCGGGAGAGGCGACGAGCAGTACTTC
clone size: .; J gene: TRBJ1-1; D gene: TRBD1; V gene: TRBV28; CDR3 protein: CASSFQGAGNTEAFF; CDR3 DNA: TGTGCCAGCAGTTTTCAGGGGGCGGGGAACACTGAAGCTTTCTTT
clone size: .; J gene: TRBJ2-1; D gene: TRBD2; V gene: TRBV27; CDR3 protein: CASIPQPPQLAGRGEQFF; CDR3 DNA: TGTGCCAGCATTCCTCAACCCCCTCAACTAGCGGGGAGGGGTGAGCAGTTCTTC
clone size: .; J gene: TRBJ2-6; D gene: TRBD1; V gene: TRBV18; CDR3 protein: CASSPLSWGQGGSGANVLTF; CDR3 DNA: TGTGCCAGCTCACCCCTTTCGTGGGGACAGGGAGGCTCTGGGGCCAACGTCCTGACTTTC
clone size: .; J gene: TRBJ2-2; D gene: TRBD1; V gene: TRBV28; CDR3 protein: CASKTGTGAVGELFF; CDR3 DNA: TGTGCCAGCAAAACCGGGACAGGGGCCGTCGGGGAGCTGTTTTTT
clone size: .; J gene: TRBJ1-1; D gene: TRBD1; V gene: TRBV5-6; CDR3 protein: CASSRPGTGSAFF; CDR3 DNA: TGTGCCAGCAGCCGTCCCGGGACAGGGTCCGCTTTCTTT
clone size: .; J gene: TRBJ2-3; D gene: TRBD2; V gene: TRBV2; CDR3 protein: CASSIRLAGGTDTQYF; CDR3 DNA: TGTGCCAGCAGCATCAGACTAGCGGGAGGGACAGATACGCAGTATTTT
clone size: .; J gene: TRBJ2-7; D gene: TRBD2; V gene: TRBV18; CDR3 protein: CASSPTGLAGGNSYEQYF; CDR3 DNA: TGTGCCAGCTCACCAACAGGACTAGCGGGCGGAAACTCCTACGAGCAGTACTTC
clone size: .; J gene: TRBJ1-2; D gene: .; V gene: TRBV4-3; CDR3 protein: CASSQDWGDCGYTF; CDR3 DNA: TGCGCCAGCAGCCAAGATTGGGGCGACTGTGGCTACACCTTC
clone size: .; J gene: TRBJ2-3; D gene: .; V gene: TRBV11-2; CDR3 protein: CASRKVREKADTQYF; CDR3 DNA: TGTGCCAGCCGAAAAGTCCGGGAGAAAGCCGATACGCAGTATTTT
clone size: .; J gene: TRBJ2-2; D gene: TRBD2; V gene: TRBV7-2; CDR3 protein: CASELAGPTGELFF; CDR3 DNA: TGTGCCAGCGAACTAGCGGGACCGACCGGGGAGCTGTTTTTT
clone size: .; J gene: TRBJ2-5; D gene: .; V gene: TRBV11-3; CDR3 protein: CASSPTAWETQYF; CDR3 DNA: TGTGCCAGCAGCCCCACTGCATGGGAGACCCAGTACTTC
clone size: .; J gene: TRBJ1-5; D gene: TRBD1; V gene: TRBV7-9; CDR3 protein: CASSKAGGVQPQHF; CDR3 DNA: TGTGCCAGCAGCAAAGCAGGGGGCGTCCAGCCCCAGCATTTT
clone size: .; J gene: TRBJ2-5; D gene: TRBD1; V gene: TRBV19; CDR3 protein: CASSGTDKETQYF; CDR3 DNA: TGTGCCAGTAGCGGGACAGATAAAGAGACCCAGTACTTC
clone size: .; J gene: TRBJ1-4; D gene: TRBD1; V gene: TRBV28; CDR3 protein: CASRSALKGAREKLFF; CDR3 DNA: TGTGCCAGCAGATCCGCCCTAAAGGGGGCAAGGGAAAAACTGTTTTTT
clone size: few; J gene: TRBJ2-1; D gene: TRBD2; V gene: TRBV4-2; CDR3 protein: CASSQEGGGTRWNEQFF; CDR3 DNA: TGTGCCAGCAGCCAAGAGGGGGGAGGGACTAGATGGAATGAGCAGTTCTTC
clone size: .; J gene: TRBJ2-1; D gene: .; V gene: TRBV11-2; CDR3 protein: CASSLREAALSYNEQFF; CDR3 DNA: TGTGCCAGCAGCTTAAGAGAAGCGGCCTTATCCTACAATGAGCAGTTCTTC
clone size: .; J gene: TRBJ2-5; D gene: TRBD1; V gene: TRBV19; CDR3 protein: CASSSGQGKETQYF; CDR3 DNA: TGTGCCAGTAGTTCCGGACAGGGAAAAGAGACCCAGTACTTC
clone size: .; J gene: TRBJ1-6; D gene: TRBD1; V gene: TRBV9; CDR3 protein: CASSVARTGGTSSPLHF; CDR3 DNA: TGTGCCAGCAGCGTAGCTCGGACAGGGGGAACGAGTTCACCCCTCCACTTT
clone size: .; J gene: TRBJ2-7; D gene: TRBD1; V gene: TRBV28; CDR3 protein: CASSLSISGQGARQFYEQYF; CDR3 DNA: TGTGCCAGCAGTTTATCAATATCCGGACAGGGGGCGCGTCAATTCTACGAGCAGTACTTC
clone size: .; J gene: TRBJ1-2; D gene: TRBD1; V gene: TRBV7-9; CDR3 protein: CASSPTGRGLGGYTF; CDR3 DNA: TGTGCCAGCAGCCCGACGGGCAGGGGGCTTGGTGGCTACACCTTC
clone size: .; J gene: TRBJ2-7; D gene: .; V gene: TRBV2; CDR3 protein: CASARDYYEQYF; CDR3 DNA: TGTGCCAGCGCCCGGGATTACTACGAGCAGTACTTC
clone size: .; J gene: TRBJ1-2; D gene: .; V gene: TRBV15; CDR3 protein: CATSRDLNYGYTF; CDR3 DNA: TGTGCCACCAGCAGAGACCTTAACTATGGCTACACCTTC
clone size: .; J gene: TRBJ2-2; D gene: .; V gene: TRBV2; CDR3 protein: CASRDRSTGELFF; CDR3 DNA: TGTGCCAGCAGGGACAGATCCACCGGGGAGCTGTTTTTT
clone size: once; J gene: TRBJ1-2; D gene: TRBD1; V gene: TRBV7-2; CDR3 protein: CASSLVIGGGALGNYGYTF; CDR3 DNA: TGTGCCAGCAGCTTAGTTATAGGAGGGGGCGCGTTGGGTAACTATGGCTACACCTTC
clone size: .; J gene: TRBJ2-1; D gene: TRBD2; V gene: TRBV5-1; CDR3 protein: CASSLGLAASYNEQFF; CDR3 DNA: TGCGCCAGCAGCTTGGGACTAGCGGCTTCCTACAATGAGCAGTTCTTC
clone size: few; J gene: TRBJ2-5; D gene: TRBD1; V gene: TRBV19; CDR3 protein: CASSMGQGVGKTQYF; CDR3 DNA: TGTGCCAGTAGTATGGGACAGGGGGTAGGAAAGACCCAGTACTTC
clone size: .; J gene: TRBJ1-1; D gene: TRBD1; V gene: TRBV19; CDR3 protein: CASSMTGIREAFF; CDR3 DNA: TGTGCCAGTAGTATGACAGGGATACGCGAAGCTTTCTTT
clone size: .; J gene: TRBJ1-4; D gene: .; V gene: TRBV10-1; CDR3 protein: CASSDTASATNEKLFF; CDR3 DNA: TGCGCCAGCAGTGACACAGCTTCTGCAACTAATGAAAAACTGTTTTTT
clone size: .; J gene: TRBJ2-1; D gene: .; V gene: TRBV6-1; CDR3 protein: CASSETPSSYNEQFF; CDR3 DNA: TGTGCCAGCAGTGAGACACCGAGCTCCTACAATGAGCAGTTCTTC
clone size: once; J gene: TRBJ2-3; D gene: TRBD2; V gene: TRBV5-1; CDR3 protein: CASKISGGSSTDTQYF; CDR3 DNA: TGCGCCAGCAAGATTAGCGGGGGTTCTAGCACAGATACGCAGTATTTT
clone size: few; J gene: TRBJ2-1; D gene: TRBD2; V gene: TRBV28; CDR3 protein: CASRVAGAYNEQFF; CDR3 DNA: TGTGCCAGCAGGGTAGCGGGAGCCTACAATGAGCAGTTCTTC
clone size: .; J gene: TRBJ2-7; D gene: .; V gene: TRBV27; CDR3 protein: CASSRTEAYEQYF; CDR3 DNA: TGTGCCAGCAGCCGGACAGAGGCCTACGAGCAGTACTTC
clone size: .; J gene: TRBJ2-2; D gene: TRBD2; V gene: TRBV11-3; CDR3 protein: CASSPRGPSGITSGELFF; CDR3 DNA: TGTGCCAGCAGCCCCCGGGGACCTAGCGGTATCACGTCCGGGGAGCTGTTTTTT
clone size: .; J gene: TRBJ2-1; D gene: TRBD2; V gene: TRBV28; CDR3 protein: CASSFPGLAYNEQFF; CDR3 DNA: TGTGCCAGCAGTTTCCCGGGACTAGCCTACAATGAGCAGTTCTTC
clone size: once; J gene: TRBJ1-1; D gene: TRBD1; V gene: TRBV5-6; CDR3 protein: CASSFDRDTEAFF; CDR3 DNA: TGTGCCAGCAGCTTCGACAGGGACACTGAAGCTTTCTTT
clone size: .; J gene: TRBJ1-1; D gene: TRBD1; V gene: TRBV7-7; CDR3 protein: CASSRDSNTEAFF; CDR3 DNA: TGTGCTAGCAGCCGGGACAGTAACACTGAAGCTTTCTTT
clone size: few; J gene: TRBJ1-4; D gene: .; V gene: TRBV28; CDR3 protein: CASSPTGTNEKLFF; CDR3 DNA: TGTGCCAGCAGCCCCACAGGGACTAATGAAAAACTGTTTTTT
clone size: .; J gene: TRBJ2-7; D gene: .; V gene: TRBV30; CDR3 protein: CAWSATGYYEQYF; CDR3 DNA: TGTGCCTGGAGTGCTACGGGGTACTACGAGCAGTACTTC
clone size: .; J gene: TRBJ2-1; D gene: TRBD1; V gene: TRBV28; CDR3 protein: CAARGIREQFF; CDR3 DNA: TGTGCAGCCAGGGGGATTCGGGAGCAGTTCTTC
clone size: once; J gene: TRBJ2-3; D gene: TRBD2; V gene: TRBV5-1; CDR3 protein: CASSLVLASYTDTQYF; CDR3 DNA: TGCGCCAGCAGCTTGGTACTAGCGAGCTACACAGATACGCAGTATTTT
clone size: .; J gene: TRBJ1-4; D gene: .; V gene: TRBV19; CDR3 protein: CASSSRDYEKLFF; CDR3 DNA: TGTGCCAGTAGTAGCCGGGACTATGAAAAACTGTTTTTT